This T cell receptor (beta chain) was identified during a study of blood T cell repertoires in COVID-19. Study in general: Samples taken during acute and convalescent COVID-19 were collected in the United States, Italy and Spain. PBMCs, B-cell-depleted T cells, or T cells were the source of the cDNA or gDNA that made up the material.

Germline V gene sequence: CDR1 MNHNS, CDR2 SASEGT. This CDR3 comprises 14 residues. V was pared by 3 bases and J by 3 bases, with 4 bases of the junction left unmatched. In the source study's methods: Reference gene primer amplification in the assay estimated nucleated cell counts. Sequencing was performed with immunoSEQ multiplex PCR; in TCRdb, only in-frame clones are kept and a portion is missing. Clone size and the V and J calls come from that table; the DNA yielded D and trimming. Of some 210,000 clones in the sample, 65% to 85% were seen once. The TCR comes from a man over 45 with active or convalescent COVID-19. The V gene is TRBV6-1, the J gene TRBJ2-7; 8 bases fit TRBD1. The sequenced sample was peripheral blood. CDR3 in amino acids: CASSDPGTGYEQYF. CDR3 in DNA: TGTGCCAGCAGTGACCCCGGGACAGGCTACGAGCAGTACTTC.